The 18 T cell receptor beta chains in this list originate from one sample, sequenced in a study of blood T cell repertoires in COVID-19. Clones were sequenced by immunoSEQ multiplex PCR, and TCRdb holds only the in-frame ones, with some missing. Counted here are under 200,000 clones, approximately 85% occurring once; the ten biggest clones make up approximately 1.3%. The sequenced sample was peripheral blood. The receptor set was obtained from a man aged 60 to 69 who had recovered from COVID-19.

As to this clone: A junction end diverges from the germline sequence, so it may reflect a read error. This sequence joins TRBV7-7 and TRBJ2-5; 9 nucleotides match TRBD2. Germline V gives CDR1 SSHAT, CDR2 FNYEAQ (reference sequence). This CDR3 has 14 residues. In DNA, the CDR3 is TGTGCTAGCAGCACCGGGACTAGCCCAGAGACCCAGTACTTC. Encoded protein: CASSTGTSPETQYF.

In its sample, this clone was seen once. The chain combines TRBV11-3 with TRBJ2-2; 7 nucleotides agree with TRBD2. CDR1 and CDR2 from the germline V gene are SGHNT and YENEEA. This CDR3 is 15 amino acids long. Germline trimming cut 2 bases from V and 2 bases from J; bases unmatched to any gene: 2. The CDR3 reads CASSLSGTNTGELFF. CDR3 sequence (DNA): TGTGCCAGCAGCTTAAGCGGGACTAACACCGGGGAGCTGTTTTTT.

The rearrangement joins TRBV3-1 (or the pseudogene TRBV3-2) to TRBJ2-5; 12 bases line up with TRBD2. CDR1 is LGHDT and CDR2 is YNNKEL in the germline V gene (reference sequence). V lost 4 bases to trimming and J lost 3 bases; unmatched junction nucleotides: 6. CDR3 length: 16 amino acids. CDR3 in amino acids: CASSLYSSGGEETQYF. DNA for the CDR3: TGTGCCAGCAGCCTCTACTCTAGCGGGGGGGAAGAGACCCAGTACTTC.

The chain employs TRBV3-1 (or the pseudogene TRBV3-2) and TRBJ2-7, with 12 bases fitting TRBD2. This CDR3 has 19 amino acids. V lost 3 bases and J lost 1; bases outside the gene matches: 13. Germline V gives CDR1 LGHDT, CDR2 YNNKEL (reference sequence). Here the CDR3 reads CASSHFRARGTSGSYEQYF. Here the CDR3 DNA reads TGTGCCAGCAGCCACTTCCGGGCCCGGGGGACTAGCGGGTCCTACGAGCAGTACTTC.

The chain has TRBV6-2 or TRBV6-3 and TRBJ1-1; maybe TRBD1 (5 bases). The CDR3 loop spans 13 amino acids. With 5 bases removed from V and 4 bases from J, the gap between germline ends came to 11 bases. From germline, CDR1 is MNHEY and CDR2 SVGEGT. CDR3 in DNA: TGTGCCAGCAGTCGACAGTTCTCCACTGAAGCTTTCTTT. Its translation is CASSRQFSTEAFF.

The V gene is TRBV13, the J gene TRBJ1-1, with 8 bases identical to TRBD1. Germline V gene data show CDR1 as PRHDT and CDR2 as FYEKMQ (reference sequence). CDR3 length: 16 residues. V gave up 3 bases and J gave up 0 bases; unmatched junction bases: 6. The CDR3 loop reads CASSFGQGGMNTEAFF. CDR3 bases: TGTGCCAGCAGCTTCGGACAGGGAGGGATGAACACTGAAGCTTTCTTT.

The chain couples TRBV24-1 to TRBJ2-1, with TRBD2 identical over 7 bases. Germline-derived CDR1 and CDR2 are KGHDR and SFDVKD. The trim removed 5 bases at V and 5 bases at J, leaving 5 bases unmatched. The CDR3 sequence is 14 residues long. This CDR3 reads CATSGEGRNNEQFF. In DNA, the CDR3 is TGTGCCACCAGTGGGGAGGGTAGAAACAATGAGCAGTTCTTC.

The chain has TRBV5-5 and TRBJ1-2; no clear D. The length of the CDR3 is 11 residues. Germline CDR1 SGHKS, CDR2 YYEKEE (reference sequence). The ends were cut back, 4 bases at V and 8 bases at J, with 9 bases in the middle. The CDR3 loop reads CASSLGSGYTF. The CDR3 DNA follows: TGTGCCAGCAGCCTAGGTTCCGGCTACACCTTC. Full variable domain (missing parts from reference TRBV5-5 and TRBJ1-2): DAGVTQSPTHLIKTRGQQVTLRCSPISGHKSVSWYQQVLGQGPQFIFQYYEKEERGRGNFPDRFSARQFPNYSSELNVNALLLGDSALYLCASSLGSGYTFGSGTRLTVV.

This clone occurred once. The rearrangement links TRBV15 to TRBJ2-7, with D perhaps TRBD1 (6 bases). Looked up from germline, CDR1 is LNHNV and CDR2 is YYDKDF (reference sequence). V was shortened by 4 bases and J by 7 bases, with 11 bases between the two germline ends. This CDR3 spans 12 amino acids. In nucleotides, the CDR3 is TGTGCCACCAGCACGTTAACAGGGGAGCAGTACTTC. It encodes CATSTLTGEQYF.

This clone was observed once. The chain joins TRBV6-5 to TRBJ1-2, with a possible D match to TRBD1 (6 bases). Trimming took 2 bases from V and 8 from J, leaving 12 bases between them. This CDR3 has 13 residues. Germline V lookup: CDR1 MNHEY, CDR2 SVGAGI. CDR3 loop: CASSYPGAVGYTF. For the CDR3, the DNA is TGTGCCAGCAGTTACCCAGGGGCGGTCGGCTACACCTTC.

Here the CDR3 DNA reads TGTGCCAGCATCCCCATGAGCTCTGGAAACACCATATATTTT. This sequence encodes CASIPMSSGNTIYF. This sequence joins TRBV2 and TRBJ1-3; the D is unclear. The germline V gene encodes CDR1 SNHLY and CDR2 FYNNEI. The CDR3 contains 14 residues. Trimming shortened V by 7 bases and J by 0 bases, and 10 bases separated the two germline ends.

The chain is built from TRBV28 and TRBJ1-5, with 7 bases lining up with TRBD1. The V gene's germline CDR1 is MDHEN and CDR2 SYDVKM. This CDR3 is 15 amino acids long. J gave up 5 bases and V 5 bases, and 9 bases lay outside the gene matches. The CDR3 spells CASSMTGSGDQPQHF. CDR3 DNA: TGTGCCAGCAGTATGACAGGGTCTGGCGATCAGCCCCAGCATTTT.

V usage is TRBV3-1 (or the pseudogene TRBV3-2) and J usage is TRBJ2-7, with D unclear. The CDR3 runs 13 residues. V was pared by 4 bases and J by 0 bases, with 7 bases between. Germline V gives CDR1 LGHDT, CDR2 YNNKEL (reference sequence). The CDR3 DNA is TGTGCCAGCAGCCTCCTAAACTCCTACGAGCAGTACTTC. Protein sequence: CASSLLNSYEQYF.

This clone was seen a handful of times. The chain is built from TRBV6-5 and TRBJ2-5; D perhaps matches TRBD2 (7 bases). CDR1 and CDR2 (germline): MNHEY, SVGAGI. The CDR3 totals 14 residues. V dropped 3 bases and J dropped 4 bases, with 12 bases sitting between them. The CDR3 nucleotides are TGTGCCAGCAGTTATGGGGGGGCCGGAGAGACCCAGTACTTC. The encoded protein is CASSYGGAGETQYF.

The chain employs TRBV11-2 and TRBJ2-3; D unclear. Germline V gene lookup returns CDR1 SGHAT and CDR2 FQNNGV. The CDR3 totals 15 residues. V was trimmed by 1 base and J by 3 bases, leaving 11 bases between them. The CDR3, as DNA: TGTGCCAGCAGCTTAGGGGTAGCTGAGACAGATACGCAGTATTTT. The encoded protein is CASSLGVAETDTQYF.

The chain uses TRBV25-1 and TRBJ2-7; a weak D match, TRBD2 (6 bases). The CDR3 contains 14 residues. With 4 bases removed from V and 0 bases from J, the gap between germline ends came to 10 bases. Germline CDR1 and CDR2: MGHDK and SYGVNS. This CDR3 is CASSVPGGSYEQYF. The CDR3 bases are TGTGCCAGCAGTGTTCCCGGGGGCTCCTACGAGCAGTACTTC.

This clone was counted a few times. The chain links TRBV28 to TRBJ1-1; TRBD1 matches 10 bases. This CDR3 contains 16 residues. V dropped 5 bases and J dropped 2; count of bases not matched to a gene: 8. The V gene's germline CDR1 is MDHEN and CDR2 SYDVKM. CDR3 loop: CASSPPTTGGNTEAFF. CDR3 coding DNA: TGTGCCAGCAGTCCCCCCACGACAGGGGGCAACACTGAAGCTTTCTTT.

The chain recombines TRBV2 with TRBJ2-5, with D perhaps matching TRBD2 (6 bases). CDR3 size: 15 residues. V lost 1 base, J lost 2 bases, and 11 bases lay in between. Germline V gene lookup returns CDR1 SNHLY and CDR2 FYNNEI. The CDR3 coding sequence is TGTGCCAGCAGTGAAGAGCGGGCAGGACAAGAGACCCAGTACTTC. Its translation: CASSEERAGQETQYF.